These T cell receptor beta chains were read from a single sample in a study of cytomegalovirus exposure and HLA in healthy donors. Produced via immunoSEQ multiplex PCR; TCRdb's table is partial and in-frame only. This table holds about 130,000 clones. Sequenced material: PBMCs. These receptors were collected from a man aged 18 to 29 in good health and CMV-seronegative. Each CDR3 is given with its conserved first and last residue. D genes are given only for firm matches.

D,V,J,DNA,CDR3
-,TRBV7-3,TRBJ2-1,TGTGCCAGCAGCTTAAATTCGGGCGGGGATGAGCAGTTCTTC,CASSLNSGGDEQFF
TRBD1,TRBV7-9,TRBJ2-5,TGTGCCAGCAGGACAGGGGTAGTAGAGACCCAGTACTTC,CASRTGVVETQYF
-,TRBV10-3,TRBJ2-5,TGTGCCATCAGGGGCCCCCCCGATCCAGAGACCCAGTACTTC,CAIRGPPDPETQYF
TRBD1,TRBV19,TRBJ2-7,TGTGCCAGTAGTATAAGGGACAGGGGGCATGAGCAGTACTTC,CASSIRDRGHEQYF
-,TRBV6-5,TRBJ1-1,TGTGCCAGCAGTTCGGGGGTTGAAGCTTTCTTT,CASSSGVEAFF
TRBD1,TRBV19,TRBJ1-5,TGTGCCAGTAGCAGCGACAGGGTCAATCAGCCCCAGCATTTT,CASSSDRVNQPQHF
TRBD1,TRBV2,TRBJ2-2,TGTGCCAGCAGTGAATCGGACAGGGGCACTAGGAACACCGGGGAGCTGTTTTTT,CASSESDRGTRNTGELFF
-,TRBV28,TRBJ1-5,TGTGCCAGCAGTACATCGACTGGGCCCCAGCATTTT,CASSTSTGPQHF
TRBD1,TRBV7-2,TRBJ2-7,TGTGCCAGCAGCCCGAGGGCCAGGGGGCTGTCCTACGAGCAGTACTTC,CASSPRARGLSYEQYF
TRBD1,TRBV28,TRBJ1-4,TGTGCCAGCAGTACACAGGGGGGTAGTGAAAAACTGTTTTTT,CASSTQGGSEKLFF
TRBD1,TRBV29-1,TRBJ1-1,TGCAGCGTTACAGGGGCTGGTGGATTTATTGAAGCTTTCTTT,CSVTGAGGFIEAFF
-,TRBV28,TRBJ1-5,TGTGCCAGCACCTTCGAGCGAGATTCGGGTAGCAATCAGCCCCAGCATTTT,CASTFERDSGSNQPQHF
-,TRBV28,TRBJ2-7,TGTGCCAGCATGTCAGAGACTATCTCCTACGAGCAGTACTTC,CASMSETISYEQYF
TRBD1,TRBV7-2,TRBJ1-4,TGTGCCAGCCGCACAGGGGGCAGGGATGAAAAACTGTTTTTT,CASRTGGRDEKLFF
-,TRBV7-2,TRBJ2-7,TGTGCCAGCAGCCCTTGGGGACTGTCCTACGAGCAGTACTTC,CASSPWGLSYEQYF